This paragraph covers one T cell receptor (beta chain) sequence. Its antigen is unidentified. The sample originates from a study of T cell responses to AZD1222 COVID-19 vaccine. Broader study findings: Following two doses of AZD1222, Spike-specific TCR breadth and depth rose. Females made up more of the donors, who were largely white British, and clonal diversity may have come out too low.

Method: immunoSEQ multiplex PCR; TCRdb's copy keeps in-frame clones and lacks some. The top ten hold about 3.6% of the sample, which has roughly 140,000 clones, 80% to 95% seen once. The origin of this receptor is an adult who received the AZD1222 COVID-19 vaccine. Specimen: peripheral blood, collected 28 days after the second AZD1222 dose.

CDR3 in amino acids: CASSQFTSRPYNEQFF. The CDR3 DNA sequence: TGCGCCAGCAGCCAATTCACTAGCCGACCCTACAATGAGCAGTTCTTC. V is TRBV4-3 and J is TRBJ2-1; possible D gene TRBD2, 6 bases. V was shortened by 2 bases and J by 2 bases, with 13 bases between the two germline ends. The CDR3 spans 16 residues. Per the germline V gene, CDR1 is LGHNA and CDR2 is YSLEER.